This T cell receptor beta chain was captured by sequencing in a study of cytomegalovirus exposure and HLA in healthy donors. Study-wide results and limits: The authors enumerated 150 to 200 TCR beta chains as linked to cytomegalovirus. The majority of TCR sequences were rare, yet some public TCRs appeared in many donors. A few CMV-associated chains were confirmed in vitro to be specific for CMV antigens.

A note on this clone: The target antigen is unknown.

With V trimmed by 6 bases and J by 5 bases, 10 bases remained unmatched. In germline, CDR1 is MNHEY, CDR2 SMNVEV (reference sequence). The CDR3 extends over 15 amino acids. Here immunoSEQ multiplex PCR was the method, and the copy in TCRdb shows in-frame clones only, minus some. The sample includes about 200,000 clones, about 81% of them seen just once. The sequence came from a woman under 40 in good health and CMV-seronegative. Material: PBMCs. The chain employs TRBV27 and TRBJ2-1, with 7 nucleotides matching TRBD2. The CDR3 region has the DNA TGTGCCAGCAGCCGTCGGGCTAGCGGTGACAATGAGCAGTTCTTC. Protein sequence: CASSRRASGDNEQFF.